This entry describes one T cell receptor beta chain. The data stem from a study of CD8+CD57+ T cells in acquired aplastic anemia. Flow cytometry had shown expanded CD8+CD57+ cells in the patients chosen for sequencing. Genomic DNA acted as the template from which TCR beta VDJ combination and CDR3 sequence profiling were carried out. Each CDR3 protein gets one entry after TCRdb re-called the reads with MiXCR. The table has a few hundred thousand distinct CDR3 sequences, roughly 34% seen once; the top ten hold less than 0.85%. The origin of this receptor is a human donor with aplastic anemia. Sequenced: sorted CD4+, CD8+, or CD8+CD57+ T cells (not recorded which) from PBMCs.

The DNA of the CDR3 is TGTGCCAGCAGCACCCCGACAGATACCTCTGGAAACACCATATATTTT. Residues: CASSTPTDTSGNTIYF. The V call is TRBV25-1, the J call TRBJ1-3, with a tentative D call TRBD1 (5 bases). Trimming stripped 6 bases from V and 0 bases from J, with 15 bases between. CDR3 length: 16 amino acids. Looked up from germline, CDR1 is MGHDK and CDR2 is SYGVNS.